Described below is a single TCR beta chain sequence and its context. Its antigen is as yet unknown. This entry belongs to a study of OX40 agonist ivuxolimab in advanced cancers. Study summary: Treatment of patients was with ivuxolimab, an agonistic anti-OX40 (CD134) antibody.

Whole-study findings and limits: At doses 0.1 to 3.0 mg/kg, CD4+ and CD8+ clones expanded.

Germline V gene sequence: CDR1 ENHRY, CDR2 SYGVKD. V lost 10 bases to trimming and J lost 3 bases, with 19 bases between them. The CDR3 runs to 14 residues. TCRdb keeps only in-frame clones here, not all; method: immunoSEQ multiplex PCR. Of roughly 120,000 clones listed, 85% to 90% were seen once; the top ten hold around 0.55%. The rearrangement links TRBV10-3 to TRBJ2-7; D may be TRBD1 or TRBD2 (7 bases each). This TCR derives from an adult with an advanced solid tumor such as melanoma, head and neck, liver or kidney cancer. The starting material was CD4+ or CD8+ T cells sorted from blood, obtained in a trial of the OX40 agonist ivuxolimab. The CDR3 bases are TGTGCCACTGCAGGGGGGGGTGCCCACTACGAGCAGTACTTC. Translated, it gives CATAGGGAHYEQYF.